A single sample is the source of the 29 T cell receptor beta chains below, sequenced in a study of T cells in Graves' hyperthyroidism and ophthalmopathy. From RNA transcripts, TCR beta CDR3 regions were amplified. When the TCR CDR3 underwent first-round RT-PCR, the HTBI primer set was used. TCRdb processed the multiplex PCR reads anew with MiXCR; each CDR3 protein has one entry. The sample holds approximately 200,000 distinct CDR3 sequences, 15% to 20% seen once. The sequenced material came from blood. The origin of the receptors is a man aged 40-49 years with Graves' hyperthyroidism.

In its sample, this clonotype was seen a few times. CDR3 residues: CSVGQYWAEAFF. The CDR3 DNA reads TGCAGCGTCGGACAGTATTGGGCTGAAGCTTTCTTT. The chain couples TRBV29-1 to TRBJ1-1, with D possibly matching TRBD1 (6 bases). CDR3 size: 12 residues. Germline assignment: CDR1 SQVTM and CDR2 ANQGSEA. V gave up 6 bases and J gave up 6 bases, with 14 bases separating them.

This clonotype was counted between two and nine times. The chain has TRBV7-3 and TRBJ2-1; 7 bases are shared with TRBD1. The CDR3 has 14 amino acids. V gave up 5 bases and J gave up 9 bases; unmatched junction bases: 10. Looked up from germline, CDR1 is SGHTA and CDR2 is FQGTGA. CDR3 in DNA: TGTGCCAGCAGCCGAGGGGGCAGGGCGGGTGAGCAGTTCTTC. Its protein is CASSRGGRAGEQFF.

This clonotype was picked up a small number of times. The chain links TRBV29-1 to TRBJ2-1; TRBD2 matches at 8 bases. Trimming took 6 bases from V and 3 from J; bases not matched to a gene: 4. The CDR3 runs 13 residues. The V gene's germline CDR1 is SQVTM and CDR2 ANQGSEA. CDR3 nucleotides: TGCAGCGTCTGTGGGACTAGCTACAATGAGCAGTTCTTC. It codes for CSVCGTSYNEQFF.

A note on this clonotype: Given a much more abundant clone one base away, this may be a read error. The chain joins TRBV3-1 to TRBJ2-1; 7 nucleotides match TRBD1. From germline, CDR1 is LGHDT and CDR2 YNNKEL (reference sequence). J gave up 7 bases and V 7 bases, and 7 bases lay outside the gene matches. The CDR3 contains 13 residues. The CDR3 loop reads CASTTGESNEQFF. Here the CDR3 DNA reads TGTGCCAGCACTACAGGGGAATCAAATGAGCAGTTCTTC.

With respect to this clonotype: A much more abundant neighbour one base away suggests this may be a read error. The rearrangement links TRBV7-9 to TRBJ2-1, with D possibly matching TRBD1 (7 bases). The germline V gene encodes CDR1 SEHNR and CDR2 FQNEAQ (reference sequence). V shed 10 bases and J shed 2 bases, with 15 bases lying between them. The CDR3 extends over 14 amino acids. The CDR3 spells CATQGGHAYNEQFF. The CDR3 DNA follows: TGTGCCACCCAGGGGGGACATGCCTACAATGAGCAGTTCTTC.

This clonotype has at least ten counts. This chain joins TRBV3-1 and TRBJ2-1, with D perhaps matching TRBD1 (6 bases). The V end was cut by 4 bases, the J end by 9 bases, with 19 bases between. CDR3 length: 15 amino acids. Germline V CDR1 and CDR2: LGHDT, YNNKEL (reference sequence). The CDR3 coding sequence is TGTGCCAGCAGCCGGACCTTTGCCCAGGGGAGTGAGCAGTTCTTC. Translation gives CASSRTFAQGSEQFF.

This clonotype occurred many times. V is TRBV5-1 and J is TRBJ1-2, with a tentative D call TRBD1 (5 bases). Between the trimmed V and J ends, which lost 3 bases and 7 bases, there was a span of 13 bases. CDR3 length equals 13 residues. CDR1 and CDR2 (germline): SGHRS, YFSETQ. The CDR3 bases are TGCGCCAGCAGCTCAGGGCCGCCGGGTGGCTACACCTTC. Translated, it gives CASSSGPPGGYTF.

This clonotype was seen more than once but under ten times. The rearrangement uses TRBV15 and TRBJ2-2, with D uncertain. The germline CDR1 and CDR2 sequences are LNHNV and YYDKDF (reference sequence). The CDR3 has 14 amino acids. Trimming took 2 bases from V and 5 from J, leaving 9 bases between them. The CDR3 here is CATSRPRSTGELFF. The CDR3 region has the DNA TGTGCCACCAGCAGACCCAGATCGACCGGGGAGCTGTTTTTT.

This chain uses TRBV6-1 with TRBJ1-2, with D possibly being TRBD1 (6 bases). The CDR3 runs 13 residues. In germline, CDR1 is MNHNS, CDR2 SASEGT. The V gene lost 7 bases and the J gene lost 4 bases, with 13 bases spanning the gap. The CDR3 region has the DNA TGTGCCAGCAATAAGGGGACACTCTATGGCTACACCTTC. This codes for CASNKGTLYGYTF.

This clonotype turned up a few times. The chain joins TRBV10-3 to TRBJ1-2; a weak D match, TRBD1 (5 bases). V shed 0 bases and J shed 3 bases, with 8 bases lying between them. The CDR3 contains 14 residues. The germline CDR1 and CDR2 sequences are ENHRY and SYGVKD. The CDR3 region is CAISESSRDYGYTF. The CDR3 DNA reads TGTGCCATCAGTGAGTCATCCAGGGACTATGGCTACACCTTC.

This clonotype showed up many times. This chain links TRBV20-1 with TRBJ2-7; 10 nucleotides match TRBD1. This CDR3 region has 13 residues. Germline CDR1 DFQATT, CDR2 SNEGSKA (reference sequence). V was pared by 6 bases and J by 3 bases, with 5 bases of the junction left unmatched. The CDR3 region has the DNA TGCAGTGCGGACCGGACAGGGGGCTACGAGCAGTACTTC. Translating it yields CSADRTGGYEQYF.

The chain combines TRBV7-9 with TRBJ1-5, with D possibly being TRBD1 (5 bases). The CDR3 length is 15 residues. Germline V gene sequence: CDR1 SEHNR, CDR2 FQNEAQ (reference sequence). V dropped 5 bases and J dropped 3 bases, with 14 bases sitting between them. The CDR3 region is CASSLGGVSNQPQHF. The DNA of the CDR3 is TGTGCCAGCAGCCTCGGGGGGGTTTCCAATCAGCCCCAGCATTTT.

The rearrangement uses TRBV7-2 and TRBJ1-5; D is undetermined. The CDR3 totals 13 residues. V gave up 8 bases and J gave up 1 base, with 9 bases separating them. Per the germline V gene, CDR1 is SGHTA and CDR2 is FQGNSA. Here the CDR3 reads CASGMGSNQPQHF. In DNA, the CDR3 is TGTGCCAGCGGGATGGGGAGCAATCAGCCCCAGCATTTT.

The CDR3 DNA sequence: TGTGCCAGCAGCCCCCAGGGGGGGTTGTCTGAAGCTTTCTTT. This codes for CASSPQGGLSEAFF. The gene calls are TRBV9 and TRBJ1-1; 7 nucleotides line up with TRBD1. V shed 4 bases, J shed 6 bases, and the junction held 9 bases outside the gene matches. The germline V gene encodes CDR1 SGDLS and CDR2 YYNGEE. The CDR3 loop spans 14 amino acids.

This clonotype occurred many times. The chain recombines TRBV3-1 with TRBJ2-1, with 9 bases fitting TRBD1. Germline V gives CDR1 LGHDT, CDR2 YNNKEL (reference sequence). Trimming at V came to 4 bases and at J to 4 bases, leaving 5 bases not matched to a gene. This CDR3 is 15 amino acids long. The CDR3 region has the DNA TGTGCCAGCAGCCCCACAGGGGGCGCGTACAATGAGCAGTTCTTC. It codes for CASSPTGGAYNEQFF.

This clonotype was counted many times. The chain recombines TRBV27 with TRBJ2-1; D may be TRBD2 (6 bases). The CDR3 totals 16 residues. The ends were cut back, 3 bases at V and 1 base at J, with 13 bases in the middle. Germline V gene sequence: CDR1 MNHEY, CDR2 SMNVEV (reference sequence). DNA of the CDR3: TGTGCCAGCAGTTTTCTTGGGGGGAGGTCCTACAATGAGCAGTTCTTC. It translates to CASSFLGGRSYNEQFF.

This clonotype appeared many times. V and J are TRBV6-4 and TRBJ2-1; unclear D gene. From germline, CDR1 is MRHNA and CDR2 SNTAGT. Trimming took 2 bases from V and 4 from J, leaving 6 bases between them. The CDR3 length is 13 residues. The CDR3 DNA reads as TGTGCCAGCAGTGACGAGGAATACAATGAGCAGTTCTTC. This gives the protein CASSDEEYNEQFF.

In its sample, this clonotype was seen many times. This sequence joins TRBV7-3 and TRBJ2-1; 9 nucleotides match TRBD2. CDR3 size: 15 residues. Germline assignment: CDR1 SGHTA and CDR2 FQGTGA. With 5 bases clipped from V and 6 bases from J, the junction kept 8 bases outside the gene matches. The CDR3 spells CASSISGGLGNEQFF. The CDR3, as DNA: TGTGCCAGCAGCATTAGCGGGGGTCTAGGCAATGAGCAGTTCTTC.

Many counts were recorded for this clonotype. The CDR3 DNA is TGTGCCAGCAACGAATCGCGGGACAGGGGAGCTTTCTTT. It specifies CASNESRDRGAFF. V usage is TRBV6-1 and J usage is TRBJ1-1; 10 bases are a match to TRBD1. The germline V gene encodes CDR1 MNHNS and CDR2 SASEGT. Trimming removed 7 bases from V and 10 bases from J; junction bases left unmatched: 9. This CDR3 comprises 13 residues.

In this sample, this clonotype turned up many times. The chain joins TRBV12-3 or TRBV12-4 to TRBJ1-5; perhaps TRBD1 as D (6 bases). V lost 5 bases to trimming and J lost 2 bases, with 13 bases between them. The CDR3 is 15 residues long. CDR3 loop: CASSPPGHGNQPQHF. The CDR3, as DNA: TGTGCCAGCAGTCCTCCGGGACACGGCAATCAGCCCCAGCATTTT.

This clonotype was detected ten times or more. The CDR3 reads CASSERTGRSYEQYF. The CDR3 DNA reads as TGTGCCAGCAGTGAAAGGACAGGGAGAAGTTACGAGCAGTACTTC. V is TRBV6-1 and J is TRBJ2-7; 8 nucleotides match TRBD1. Germline V gene sequence: CDR1 MNHNS, CDR2 SASEGT. This CDR3 region has 15 residues. V was clipped by 2 bases and J by 4 bases; unmatched bases: 7.

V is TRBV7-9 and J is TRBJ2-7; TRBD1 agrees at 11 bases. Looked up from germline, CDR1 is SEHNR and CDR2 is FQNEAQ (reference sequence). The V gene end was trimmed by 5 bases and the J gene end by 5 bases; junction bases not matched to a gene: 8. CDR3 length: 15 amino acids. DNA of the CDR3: TGTGCCAGCAGCGAGGGGACAGGGGGTACGGACGAGCAGTACTTC. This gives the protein CASSEGTGGTDEQYF.

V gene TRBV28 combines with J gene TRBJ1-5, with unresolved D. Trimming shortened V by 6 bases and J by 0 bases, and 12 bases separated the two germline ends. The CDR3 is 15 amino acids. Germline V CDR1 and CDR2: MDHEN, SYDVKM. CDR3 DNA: TGTGCCAGCAGCATAAACAATGATAGCAATCAGCCCCAGCATTTT. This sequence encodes CASSINNDSNQPQHF.

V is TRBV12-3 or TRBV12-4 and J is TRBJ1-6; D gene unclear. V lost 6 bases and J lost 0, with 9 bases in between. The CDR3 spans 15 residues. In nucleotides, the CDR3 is TGTGCCAGCAGGTGGGCAGGCTCCTATAATTCACCCCTCCACTTT. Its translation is CASRWAGSYNSPLHF.

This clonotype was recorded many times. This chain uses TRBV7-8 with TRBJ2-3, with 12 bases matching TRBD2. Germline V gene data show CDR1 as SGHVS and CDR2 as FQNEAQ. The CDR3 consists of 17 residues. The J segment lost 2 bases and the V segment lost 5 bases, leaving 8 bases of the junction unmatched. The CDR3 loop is CASSPRLAGGNTDTQYF. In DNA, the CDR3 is TGTGCCAGCAGCCCCCGGCTAGCGGGGGGGAACACAGATACGCAGTATTTT. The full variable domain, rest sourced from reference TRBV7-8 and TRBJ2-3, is GAGVSQSPRYKVAKRGQDVALRCDPISGHVSLFWYQQALGQGPEFLTYFQNEAQLDKSGLPSDRFFAERPEGSVSTLKIQRTQQEDSAVYLCASSPRLAGGNTDTQYFGPGTRLTVL.

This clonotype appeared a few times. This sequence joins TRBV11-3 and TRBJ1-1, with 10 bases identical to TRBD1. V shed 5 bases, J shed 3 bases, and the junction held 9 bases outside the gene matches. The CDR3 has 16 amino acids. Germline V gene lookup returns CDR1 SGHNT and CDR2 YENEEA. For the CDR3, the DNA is TGTGCCAGCAGCCCGGGACAGGGGTTTTCAGACACTGAAGCTTTCTTT. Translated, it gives CASSPGQGFSDTEAFF.

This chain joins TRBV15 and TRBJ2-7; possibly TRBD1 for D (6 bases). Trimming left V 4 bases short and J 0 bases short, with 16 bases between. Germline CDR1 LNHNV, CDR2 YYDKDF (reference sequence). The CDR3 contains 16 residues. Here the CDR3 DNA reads TGTGCCACCAGCACCCAAATGGGGGACACCTCCTACGAGCAGTACTTC. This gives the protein CATSTQMGDTSYEQYF.

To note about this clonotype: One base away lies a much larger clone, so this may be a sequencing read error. The CDR3 DNA reads TGCAGCGTTGTAAAGGGTGATACGCAGTATTTT. Protein product: CSVVKGDTQYF. V gene TRBV29-1 combines with J gene TRBJ2-3; D ambiguous. This CDR3 comprises 11 residues. V lost 4 bases, J lost 6 bases, and 8 bases lay in between. Germline loops: CDR1 SQVTM, CDR2 ANQGSEA.

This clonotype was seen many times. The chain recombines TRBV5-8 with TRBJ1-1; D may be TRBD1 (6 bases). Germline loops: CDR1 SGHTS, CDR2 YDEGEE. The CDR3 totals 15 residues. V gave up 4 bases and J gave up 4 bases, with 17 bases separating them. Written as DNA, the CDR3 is TGTGCCAGCAGCCCGGGGACAAGCGGCGGCACTGAAGCTTTCTTT. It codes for CASSPGTSGGTEAFF.